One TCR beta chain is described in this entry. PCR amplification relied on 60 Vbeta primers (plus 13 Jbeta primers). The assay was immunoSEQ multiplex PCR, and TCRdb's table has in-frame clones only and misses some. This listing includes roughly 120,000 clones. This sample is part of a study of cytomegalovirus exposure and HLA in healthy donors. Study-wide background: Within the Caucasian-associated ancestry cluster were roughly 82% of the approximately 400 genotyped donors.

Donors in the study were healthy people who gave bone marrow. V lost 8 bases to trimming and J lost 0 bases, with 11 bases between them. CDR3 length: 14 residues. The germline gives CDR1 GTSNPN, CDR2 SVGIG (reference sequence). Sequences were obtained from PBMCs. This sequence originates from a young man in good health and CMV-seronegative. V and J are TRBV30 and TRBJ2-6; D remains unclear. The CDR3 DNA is TGTGCCCGCACTCTCGACTCTGGGGCCAACGTCCTGACTTTC. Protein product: CARTLDSGANVLTF.